This TCR beta chain was captured in a study of blood T cell repertoires in COVID-19. Assay: immunoSEQ multiplex PCR; the TCRdb copy retains only in-frame clones and omits some. The sample records approximately 26,000 clones, 82% being singletons. The CDR3 is 16 residues long. Germline V gives CDR1 LGHNA, CDR2 YSLEER. V lost 4 bases and J lost 5; bases outside the gene matches: 8. The source of this sequence is a human donor in a cohort sampled during active COVID-19. The rearrangement joins TRBV4-3 to TRBJ2-2; 9 bases align to TRBD2. Sequenced material: peripheral blood. In DNA, the CDR3 is TGCGCCAGCAGCCGGGGATCAGCGGGAGGAACCGGGGAGCTGTTTTTT. As protein: CASSRGSAGGTGELFF.